This TCR beta chain was identified during a study of PD-L1 blockade in urothelial cancer. The time point is: peripheral blood 6 weeks after treatment start. Each patient's cancer was a locally advanced or metastatic urothelial carcinoma. Clones were read by immunoSEQ multiplex PCR, and TCRdb kept only the in-frame ones, dropping some. The sample has nearly 50,000 clones, approximately 86% seen once; the top ten hold 1.9%. The junction had 7 bases not matched to a gene; V was cut back by 6 bases and J by 8 bases. CDR3 size: 14 residues. From germline, CDR1 is LNHDA and CDR2 SQIVND (reference sequence).

The rearrangement uses TRBV19 and TRBJ1-6; TRBD1 matches 7 bases. The material sequenced was PBMCs, taken around atezolizumab (anti-PD-L1) treatment. The TCR comes from a man aged 50-60 years with urothelial cancer. This chain's CDR3 is CASRNRGEDSPLHF. In DNA form, the CDR3 reads TGTGCCAGTAGGAACAGGGGAGAGGATTCACCCCTCCACTTT.